A single sample gave rise to the 29 T cell receptor beta chains below, sequenced in a study of siplizumab effects on memory and regulatory T cells. The method was immunoSEQ multiplex PCR; TCRdb's version includes in-frame clones alone and lacks a portion of them. The table lists approximately 98,000 clones, about 94% of them singletons. Input material: non-Treg CD4+ T cells sorted from blood. These receptors originate from a human donor in good health.

The sample holds one count of this clone. This chain's CDR3 is CSVAMTLNEQYF. In nucleotides, the CDR3 is TGCAGCGTTGCGATGACTCTAAACGAGCAGTACTTC. The chain links TRBV29-1 to TRBJ2-7; no clear D. Per germline, CDR1 SQVTM and CDR2 ANQGSEA. Trimming pared 4 bases from V and 5 bases from J, leaving 12 bases between. This CDR3 region has 12 residues.

CDR3: CASSGQRTNEKLFF. DNA of the CDR3: TGTGCCAGCAGCGGACAGCGGACAAATGAAAAACTGTTTTTT. The V gene is TRBV2, the J gene TRBJ1-4; maybe TRBD1 (6 bases). Trimming stripped 6 bases from V and 5 bases from J, with 13 bases between. Per germline, CDR1 SNHLY and CDR2 FYNNEI. The CDR3 contains 14 residues. The variable domain in full, with the rest retrieved from reference TRBV2 and TRBJ1-4, is EPEVTQTPSHQVTQMGQEVILRCVPISNHLYFYWYRQILGQKVEFLVSFYNNEISEKSEIFDDQFSVERPDGSNFTLKIRSTKLEDSAMYFCASSGQRTNEKLFFGSGTQLSVL.

The chain couples TRBV6-6 to TRBJ2-1, with TRBD2 identical over 11 bases. CDR3 length: 14 amino acids. Germline V lookup: CDR1 MNHNY, CDR2 SVGAGI (reference sequence). With 8 bases clipped from V and 4 bases from J, the junction kept 4 bases outside the gene matches. The CDR3 sequence: CASGTSGRYNEQFF. The CDR3 bases are TGTGCCAGCGGGACTAGCGGACGATACAATGAGCAGTTCTTC.

CDR3 sequence (DNA): TGCGCCAGCAGCTTGTCGGGCAGTATCTCCTACGAGCAGTACTTC. Translation gives CASSLSGSISYEQYF. This rearrangement joins TRBV5-1 to TRBJ2-7; D not resolved. Trimming took 1 base from V and 0 from J, leaving 11 bases between them. The CDR3 sequence is 15 residues long. Looked up from germline, CDR1 is SGHRS and CDR2 is YFSETQ. Drawing the rest from reference TRBV5-1 and TRBJ2-7, the complete variable domain is KAGVTQTPRYLIKTRGQQVTLSCSPISGHRSVSWYQQTPGQGLQFLFEYFSETQRNKGNFPGRFSGRQFSNSRSEMNVSTLELGDSALYLCASSLSGSISYEQYFGPGTRLTVT.

The chain is built from TRBV28 and TRBJ2-7, with 8 bases matching TRBD2. CDR1 is MDHEN and CDR2 is SYDVKM in the germline V gene. V was clipped by 1 base and J by 2 bases; unmatched bases: 10. This CDR3 has 17 amino acids. The CDR3 sequence is CASSLSTSPGGPYEQYF. CDR3 nucleotide sequence: TGTGCCAGCAGTTTATCCACTTCTCCGGGAGGGCCCTACGAGCAGTACTTC.

This clone was seen a single time. This rearrangement joins TRBV28 to TRBJ1-1; D gene ambiguous. The CDR3 covers 17 residues. Germline-derived CDR1 and CDR2 are MDHEN and SYDVKM. Trimming shortened V by 5 bases and J by 0 bases, and 19 bases separated the two germline ends. This chain's CDR3 is CASSLAGSGILNTEAFF. CDR3 DNA sequence: TGTGCCAGCAGTCTCGCCGGGTCAGGCATTTTGAACACTGAAGCTTTCTTT.

CDR3 amino acids: CASSREGVGYTF. The CDR3 coding sequence is TGTGCCAGCAGCCGGGAGGGGGTGGGCTACACCTTC. The chain joins TRBV7-8 to TRBJ1-2, with D perhaps TRBD1 (6 bases). CDR1 is SGHVS and CDR2 is FQNEAQ in the germline V gene. V lost 5 bases, J lost 8 bases, and 12 bases lay in between. The CDR3 length is 12 residues.

The gene calls are TRBV19 and TRBJ2-3, with D possibly matching TRBD1 (5 bases). CDR1 LNHDA and CDR2 SQIVND come from the germline V gene (reference sequence). V was pared by 3 bases and J by 4 bases, with 11 bases between. The CDR3 length is 14 residues. CDR3 sequence reads: CASSIETVADTQYF. CDR3 sequence (DNA): TGTGCCAGTAGTATTGAGACAGTCGCAGATACGCAGTATTTT.

The chain has TRBV9 and TRBJ1-1, with unresolved D. This CDR3 region has 16 residues. Germline V gene lookup returns CDR1 SGDLS and CDR2 YYNGEE. Deletions cut 2 bases from V and 0 bases from J, with 14 bases between. CDR3 residues: CASSVGHGSMNTEAFF. CDR3 nucleotides: TGTGCCAGCAGCGTGGGTCATGGGTCCATGAACACTGAAGCTTTCTTT.

The chain couples TRBV5-5 to TRBJ1-2; D is possibly TRBD1 (6 bases). The CDR3 consists of 13 residues. Trimming pared 4 bases from V and 5 bases from J, leaving 12 bases between. The germline V gene encodes CDR1 SGHKS and CDR2 YYEKEE (reference sequence). The CDR3 nucleotides read TGTGCCAGCAGCCTAGGACAGCCTTATGGCTACACCTTC. Protein product: CASSLGQPYGYTF.

The V call is TRBV29-1, the J call TRBJ2-2; tentative D call: TRBD2 (6 bases). This CDR3 region has 13 residues. V lost 8 bases, J lost 3 bases, and 13 bases lay in between. Germline lookup yields CDR1 SQVTM and CDR2 ANQGSEA. The CDR3 DNA follows: TGCAGCTTCCGGCGGGGATACACCGGGGAGCTGTTTTTT. This codes for CSFRRGYTGELFF.

The chain links TRBV6-5 to TRBJ2-3; TRBD2 agrees at 8 bases. This CDR3 has 13 amino acids. Germline V gene lookup returns CDR1 MNHEY and CDR2 SVGAGI. With 10 bases clipped from V and 2 bases from J, the junction kept 5 bases outside the gene matches. The CDR3 loop reads CATSGSNTDTQYF. CDR3 DNA sequence: TGTGCCACCAGCGGGAGTAACACAGATACGCAGTATTTT.

V and J are TRBV5-1 and TRBJ1-1; D not resolved. The germline V gene has CDR1 SGHRS and CDR2 YFSETQ. V was shortened by 3 bases and J by 1 base, with 16 bases between the two germline ends. This CDR3 has 16 amino acids. CDR3 amino acids: CASSSFAGVGNTEAFF. CDR3 DNA sequence: TGCGCCAGCAGCTCATTCGCCGGGGTCGGGAACACTGAAGCTTTCTTT.

This chain connects TRBV5-1 to TRBJ2-3; D may be TRBD2 (5 bases). V lost 0 bases, J lost 0 bases, and 23 bases lay in between. The CDR3 length is 20 residues. Germline assignment: CDR1 SGHRS and CDR2 YFSETQ. The CDR3 nucleotides read TGCGCCAGCAGCTTGGAGGGTTGGACTTTCTACTCCACTAGCACAGATACGCAGTATTTT. Amino acid sequence: CASSLEGWTFYSTSTDTQYF.

The V call is TRBV7-2, the J call TRBJ2-7; D call uncertain. Deletions cut 2 bases from V and 4 bases from J, with 9 bases between. There are 13 residues in the CDR3. Germline assignment: CDR1 SGHTA and CDR2 FQGNSA. CDR3 sequence: CASSLLPSYEQYF. The CDR3 nucleotides read TGTGCCAGCAGCTTACTGCCTTCGTACGAGCAGTACTTC.

The CDR3 bases are TGCGCCAGCATGCGCAATCTGGCCATCCAAGAGACCCAGTACTTC. Encoded protein: CASMRNLAIQETQYF. V usage is TRBV5-1 and J usage is TRBJ2-5; D uncertain. The germline CDR1 and CDR2 sequences are SGHRS and YFSETQ. The CDR3 runs 15 residues. The V gene lost 6 bases and the J gene lost 1 base, with 16 bases spanning the gap.

This clone has a single count. The chain carries TRBV18 and TRBJ2-1; TRBD1 matches 9 bases. V shed 6 bases and J 6 bases; nucleotides not matched to a gene: 12. CDR1 is KGHSH, CDR2 LQKENI, per germline. The CDR3 loop spans 16 amino acids. The CDR3 is CASSPRTGTGSNEQFF. DNA for the CDR3: TGTGCCAGCTCCCCCCGCACCGGGACAGGGAGCAATGAGCAGTTCTTC.

The chain couples TRBV19 to TRBJ1-2; D is unclear. The V and J ends lost 3 bases and 0 bases respectively, with 11 bases between them. The CDR3 contains 15 residues. The V gene's germline CDR1 is LNHDA and CDR2 SQIVND (reference sequence). The CDR3 loop reads CASSIQPASNYGYTF. The CDR3 coding sequence is TGTGCCAGTAGTATCCAGCCGGCCTCTAACTATGGCTACACCTTC.

This sequence joins TRBV28 and TRBJ2-7; D is undetermined. Germline CDR1 and CDR2: MDHEN and SYDVKM. Trimming cost V 2 bases and J 3 bases, with 8 bases left between them. The length of the CDR3 is 13 residues. The DNA for the CDR3 is TGTGCCAGCAGTTTAGGTGGTTTCTACGAGCAGTACTTC. Protein sequence: CASSLGGFYEQYF.

This clone showed up just once. The V call is TRBV14, the J call TRBJ1-6; D unclear. Germline V lookup: CDR1 SGHDN, CDR2 FVKESK. This CDR3 has 13 residues. The V gene lost 0 bases and the J gene lost 14 bases, with 11 bases spanning the gap. The CDR3: CASSQELNSALHF. CDR3 nucleotides: TGTGCCAGCAGCCAAGAACTCAATTCGGCCCTCCACTTT.

The chain employs TRBV14 and TRBJ2-7, with D perhaps given as TRBD1 or TRBD2 (5 bases each). The CDR3 has 18 amino acids. Trimming took 1 base from V and 2 from J, leaving 21 bases between them. Germline-derived CDR1 and CDR2 are SGHDN and FVKESK. The CDR3 coding sequence is TGTGCCAGCAGCCAAGGGGGTCTAAGGACGACAGCGGCCTACGAGCAGTACTTC. Translating it yields CASSQGGLRTTAAYEQYF.

The rearrangement uses TRBV9 and TRBJ1-5, with 8 bases aligning to TRBD1. Germline V gives CDR1 SGDLS, CDR2 YYNGEE. With V trimmed by 2 bases and J by 7 bases, 5 bases remained unmatched. CDR3 length: 14 residues. This chain's CDR3 is CASSVSGGGQPQHF. The CDR3 DNA follows: TGTGCCAGCAGCGTCTCAGGGGGCGGGCAGCCCCAGCATTTT.

The chain carries TRBV6-5 and TRBJ1-5; possibly TRBD1 for D (5 bases). CDR1 is MNHEY, CDR2 SVGAGI, per germline. Between the trimmed V and J ends, which lost 5 bases and 9 bases, there was a span of 17 bases. The CDR3 runs to 14 residues. CDR3 nucleotides: TGTGCCAGCAGTAGCGGGCAGGGACCTTCGCCCCAGCATTTT. As protein: CASSSGQGPSPQHF.

The chain couples TRBV29-1 to TRBJ2-1, with TRBD1 matching 8 bases. This CDR3 region has 15 residues. Trimming at V came to 2 bases and at J to 7 bases, leaving 10 bases not matched to a gene. Germline lookup yields CDR1 SQVTM and CDR2 ANQGSEA. In nucleotides, the CDR3 is TGCAGCGTTGAAACGACAGGGGCCGATACGAATGAGCAGTTCTTC. Translating gives CSVETTGADTNEQFF.

The chain is built from TRBV9 and TRBJ2-7, with TRBD2 matching over 7 bases. The CDR3 spans 15 residues. Trimming at V came to 4 bases and at J to 2 bases, leaving 9 bases not matched to a gene. CDR1 SGDLS and CDR2 YYNGEE come from the germline V gene. The CDR3 DNA is TGTGCCAGCAGCCCTCATGGAGCGGGAACCTACGAGCAGTACTTC. Amino acids: CASSPHGAGTYEQYF.

The chain links TRBV5-1 to TRBJ2-2; weak D call: TRBD1 (6 bases). V was cut by 5 bases and J by 5 bases, with 13 bases left in between. This CDR3 region has 14 residues. Germline-derived CDR1 and CDR2 are SGHRS and YFSETQ. CDR3 coding DNA: TGCGCCAGCAGTCCGGACAGCCAAACCGGGGAGCTGTTTTTT. As protein: CASSPDSQTGELFF.

This chain links TRBV29-1 with TRBJ2-1; D is possibly TRBD1 (6 bases). Germline V CDR1 and CDR2: SQVTM, ANQGSEA. Trimming left V 4 bases short and J 9 bases short, with 16 bases between. The CDR3 is made up of 13 amino acids. CDR3 protein: CSVAWHEGGEQFF. For the CDR3, the DNA is TGCAGCGTTGCGTGGCATGAAGGGGGTGAGCAGTTCTTC.

This chain uses TRBV29-1 with TRBJ1-2; D may be TRBD1 (6 bases). Germline assignment: CDR1 SQVTM and CDR2 ANQGSEA. This CDR3 contains 16 residues. V shed 4 bases and J shed 4 bases, with 22 bases lying between them. CDR3 region: CSVAKLSRDTIYGYTF. The CDR3 bases are TGCAGCGTTGCTAAATTGTCCCGGGACACCATCTATGGCTACACCTTC.

The chain is built from TRBV19 and TRBJ1-1; maybe TRBD1 (6 bases). CDR1 and CDR2 from the germline V gene are LNHDA and SQIVND (reference sequence). The V gene lost 6 bases and the J gene lost 0 bases, with 11 bases spanning the gap. The CDR3 covers 14 residues. In DNA, the CDR3 is TGTGCCAGTAGCCGTGGACAGATGAACACTGAAGCTTTCTTT. Its translation is CASSRGQMNTEAFF.